This section outlines one T cell receptor (beta chain) sequence together with its context. Recruited during active infection, patients (from Seattle) were subsequently followed longitudinally. This sample was taken from a study of blood T cell repertoires in COVID-19. Study-wide background: COVID-19 samples, acute and convalescent, were from the United States, Italy and Spain. T cells, B-cell-depleted T cells, or PBMCs provided the cDNA or gDNA that served as material.

V gave up 7 bases and J gave up 8 bases; unmatched junction bases: 8. Germline loops: CDR1 LGHNT, CDR2 FRNRAP. CDR3 length: 14 amino acids. In the authors' methods: Reference gene primers were amplified, and this amplification served to estimate nucleated cell counts. Assay: immunoSEQ multiplex PCR; the TCRdb copy retains only in-frame clones and omits some. V, J and clone size are those of that table, while D and trimming were read from the DNA. The sample has about 480,000 clones, approximately 88% seen once. The chain uses TRBV12-5 and TRBJ1-2; 12 nucleotides match TRBD1. The material sequenced was peripheral blood. The receptor comes from a woman between 45 and 60 years old with COVID-19, enrolled during active disease. The CDR3: CASAGTGGARGYTF. CDR3 DNA: TGTGCTAGTGCTGGGACAGGGGGCGCGCGGGGCTACACCTTC.